This T cell receptor beta chain was observed in a study of radiation and T cells in renal cell carcinoma. General observations from the study: From baseline, blood top tumor clonotypes peaked at 2 weeks post-radiation.

Here immunoSEQ multiplex PCR was the method, and the copy in TCRdb shows in-frame clones only, minus some. Of 100,000 to 150,000 clones listed, about four fifths are singletons. Stated time point: blood 2 weeks post-SBRT. Treatment described: 15 Gy SBRT to primary tumor, nephrectomy 4 weeks later. After SBRT, blood was collected at 2 and 4 weeks, plus baseline. Germline CDR1 MDHEN, CDR2 SYDVKM. Trimming took 6 bases from V and 8 from J; bases not matched to a gene: 5. This CDR3 has 13 amino acids. Turning to this clone: The antigen remains unidentified.

This specimen was blood, taken from a patient whose treatment included radiotherapy and nephrectomy. J is TRBJ1-2 and V is TRBV28; 11 bases map to TRBD1. The sequence derives from a man aged 50 to 59 with renal cell carcinoma. CDR3 region: CASRGQGAGGYTF. For the CDR3, the DNA is TGTGCCAGCAGAGGACAGGGGGCGGGAGGCTACACCTTC.